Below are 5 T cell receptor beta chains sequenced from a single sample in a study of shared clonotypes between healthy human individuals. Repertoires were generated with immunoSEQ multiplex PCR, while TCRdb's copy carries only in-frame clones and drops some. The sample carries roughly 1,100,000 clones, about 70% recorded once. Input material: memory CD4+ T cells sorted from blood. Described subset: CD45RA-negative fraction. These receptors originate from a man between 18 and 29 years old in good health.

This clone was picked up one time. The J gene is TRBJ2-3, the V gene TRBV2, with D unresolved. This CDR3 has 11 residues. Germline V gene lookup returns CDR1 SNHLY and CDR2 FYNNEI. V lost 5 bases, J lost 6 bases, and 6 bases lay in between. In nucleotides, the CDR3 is TGTGCCAGCAGTTCCGCCGATACGCAGTATTTT. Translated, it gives CASSSADTQYF.

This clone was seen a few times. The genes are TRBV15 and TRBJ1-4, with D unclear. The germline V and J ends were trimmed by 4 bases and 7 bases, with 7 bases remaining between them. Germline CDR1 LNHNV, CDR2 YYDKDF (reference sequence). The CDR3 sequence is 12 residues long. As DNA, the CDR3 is TGTGCCACCAGCACCTGGGGTGAAAAACTGTTTTTT. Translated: CATSTWGEKLFF. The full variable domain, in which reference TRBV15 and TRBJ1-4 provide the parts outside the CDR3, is DAMVIQNPRYQVTQFGKPVTLSCSQTLNHNVMYWYQQKSSQAPKLLFHYYDKDFNNEADTPDNFQSRRPNTSFCFLDIRSPGLGDTAMYLCATSTWGEKLFFGSGTQLSVL.

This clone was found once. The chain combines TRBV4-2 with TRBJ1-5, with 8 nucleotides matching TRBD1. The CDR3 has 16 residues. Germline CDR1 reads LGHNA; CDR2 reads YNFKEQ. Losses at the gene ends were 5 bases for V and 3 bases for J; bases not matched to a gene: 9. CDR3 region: CASSKTTGAPNQPQHF. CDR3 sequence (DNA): TGTGCCAGCAGCAAAACGACAGGGGCCCCCAATCAGCCCCAGCATTTT.

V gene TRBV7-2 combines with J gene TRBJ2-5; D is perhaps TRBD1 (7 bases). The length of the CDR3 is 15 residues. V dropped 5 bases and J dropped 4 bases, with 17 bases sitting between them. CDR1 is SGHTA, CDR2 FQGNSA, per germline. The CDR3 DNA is TGTGCCAGCAGCCAAGGGGGCGCCGGGGGAGAGACCCAGTACTTC. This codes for CASSQGGAGGETQYF.

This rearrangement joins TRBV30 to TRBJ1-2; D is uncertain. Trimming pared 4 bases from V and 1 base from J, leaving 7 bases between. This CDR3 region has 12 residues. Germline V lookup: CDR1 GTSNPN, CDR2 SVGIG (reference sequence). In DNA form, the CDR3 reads TGTGCCTGGACTGGGGATAACTATGGCTACACCTTC. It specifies CAWTGDNYGYTF.